The clone carrying this T cell receptor (beta chain) was seen a few times. Germline values: CDR1 MDHEN, CDR2 SYDVKM. V lost 5 bases and J lost 7; bases outside the gene matches: 8. The CDR3 has 14 amino acids. These data belong to a study of blood T cell repertoires in COVID-19. The data were produced by immunoSEQ multiplex PCR, yet TCRdb's version contains in-frame clones alone and is incomplete. The sample has over 90,000 clones; 70% to 90% are singletons. The TCR comes from a woman aged 55-75 years in a cohort sampled during active or convalescent COVID-19. Material: peripheral blood. The V call is TRBV28, the J call TRBJ1-2; 9 positions agree with TRBD1. CDR3 amino acids: CASSTHGQGSGYTF. Written as DNA, the CDR3 is TGTGCCAGCAGTACACACGGACAGGGGAGTGGCTACACCTTC.